The following is a TCR beta chain sequence with its context. Produced via immunoSEQ multiplex PCR; TCRdb's table is partial and in-frame only. The sample includes over 120,000 clones, over 80% of them seen just once. The data originate from a study of blood T cell repertoires in COVID-19. Germline CDR1 SGHTA, CDR2 FQGTGA. This CDR3 region has 13 residues. The V segment lost 5 bases and the J segment 7 bases; nucleotides outside the gene matches: 8. The source material was PBMCs or T cells enriched from blood (not recorded which). This sequence joins TRBV7-3 and TRBJ2-7, with 7 positions matching TRBD2. This TCR derives from a man in his sixties who had recovered from COVID-19. CDR3 amino acids: CASSPHQAGEQYF. The CDR3 coding sequence is TGTGCCAGCAGCCCGCACCAAGCGGGGGAGCAGTACTTC.